The rows below give T cell receptor beta chains drawn from one sample of a study of early T cells in non-severe SARS-CoV-2 infection. Each CDR3 protein gets one entry after TCRdb re-called the 5' RACE reads with MiXCR. This sample has about 64,000 distinct CDR3 sequences, with 11% found just once. Source: whole blood, taken at baseline. The receptors derive from an adult who was a healthcare worker with PCR-confirmed SARS-CoV-2 infection or an uninfected control (not recorded which). Each CDR3 is given with its conserved first and last residue. A D gene is named only where the DNA matches it firmly. Size is omitted from some rows. Given values are once, few, many or a class for expanded clones.

CDR3 protein: CASSLGTGGNTQYF
CDR3 DNA: TGTGCCAGCAGCTTAGGGACAGGCGGGAATACGCAGTATTTT
D gene: -
V gene: TRBV7-2
J gene: TRBJ2-3
CDR3 length: 14
clone size: few

CDR3 protein: CASSYAGITEAFF
CDR3 DNA: TGTGCCAGCAGTTACGCCGGGATCACTGAAGCTTTCTTT
D gene: -
V gene: TRBV6-2/TRBV6-3
J gene: TRBJ1-1
CDR3 length: 13
clone size: -

CDR3 protein: CASSGTGNFYGYTF
CDR3 DNA: TGTGCCAGCAGCGGGACAGGGAACTTCTATGGCTACACCTTC
D gene: TRBD1
V gene: TRBV7-9
J gene: TRBJ1-2
CDR3 length: 14
clone size: many

CDR3 protein: CATSRDPRETQYF
CDR3 DNA: TGTGCCACCAGCAGAGACCCTCGGGAGACCCAGTACTTC
D gene: -
V gene: TRBV15
J gene: TRBJ2-5
CDR3 length: 13
clone size: -

CDR3 protein: CASSLGPVLEQYF
CDR3 DNA: TGTGCCAGCAGCCTAGGCCCAGTTTTAGAGCAGTACTTC
D gene: -
V gene: TRBV11-2
J gene: TRBJ2-7
CDR3 length: 13
clone size: few

CDR3 protein: CAIAVTSGDHNEQFF
CDR3 DNA: TGTGCCATCGCCGTGACTAGCGGGGATCACAATGAGCAGTTCTTC
D gene: TRBD2
V gene: TRBV10-3
J gene: TRBJ2-1
CDR3 length: 15
clone size: -

CDR3 protein: CASSRGGDRDQETQYF
CDR3 DNA: TGTGCCAGCAGCCGTGGGGGTGACAGGGACCAAGAGACCCAGTACTTC
D gene: TRBD1
V gene: TRBV13
J gene: TRBJ2-5
CDR3 length: 16
clone size: many

CDR3 protein: CASSYSGTGKNSPLHF
CDR3 DNA: TGTGCCAGCAGTTACTCGGGGACAGGGAAGAATTCACCCCTCCACTTT
D gene: TRBD1
V gene: TRBV6-6
J gene: TRBJ1-6
CDR3 length: 16
clone size: -

CDR3 protein: CASSVAGSTDTQYF
CDR3 DNA: TGTGCCAGCAGTGTAGCGGGGAGCACAGATACGCAGTATTTT
D gene: TRBD2
V gene: TRBV6-4
J gene: TRBJ2-3
CDR3 length: 14
clone size: -

CDR3 protein: CASSVGKASGNTIYF
CDR3 DNA: TGTGCCAGCAGCGTAGGCAAAGCCTCTGGAAACACCATATATTTT
D gene: -
V gene: TRBV9
J gene: TRBJ1-3
CDR3 length: 15
clone size: many

CDR3 protein: CASSQESQGNEKLFF
CDR3 DNA: TGCGCCAGCAGCCAAGAATCACAGGGCAATGAAAAACTGTTTTTT
D gene: -
V gene: TRBV4-1
J gene: TRBJ1-4
CDR3 length: 15
clone size: few

CDR3 protein: CASSLDGTENEKLFF
CDR3 DNA: TGCGCCAGCAGCTTGGACGGGACAGAAAATGAAAAACTGTTTTTT
D gene: TRBD1
V gene: TRBV5-1
J gene: TRBJ1-4
CDR3 length: 15
clone size: -

CDR3 protein: CASSETKLETQYF
CDR3 DNA: TGCGCCAGCAGTGAAACGAAATTGGAGACCCAGTACTTC
D gene: -
V gene: TRBV10-1
J gene: TRBJ2-5
CDR3 length: 13
clone size: few

CDR3 protein: CASGLGVTYEQYF
CDR3 DNA: TGTGCTAGTGGTTTGGGTGTTACCTACGAGCAGTACTTC
D gene: -
V gene: TRBV12-5
J gene: TRBJ2-7
CDR3 length: 13
clone size: few